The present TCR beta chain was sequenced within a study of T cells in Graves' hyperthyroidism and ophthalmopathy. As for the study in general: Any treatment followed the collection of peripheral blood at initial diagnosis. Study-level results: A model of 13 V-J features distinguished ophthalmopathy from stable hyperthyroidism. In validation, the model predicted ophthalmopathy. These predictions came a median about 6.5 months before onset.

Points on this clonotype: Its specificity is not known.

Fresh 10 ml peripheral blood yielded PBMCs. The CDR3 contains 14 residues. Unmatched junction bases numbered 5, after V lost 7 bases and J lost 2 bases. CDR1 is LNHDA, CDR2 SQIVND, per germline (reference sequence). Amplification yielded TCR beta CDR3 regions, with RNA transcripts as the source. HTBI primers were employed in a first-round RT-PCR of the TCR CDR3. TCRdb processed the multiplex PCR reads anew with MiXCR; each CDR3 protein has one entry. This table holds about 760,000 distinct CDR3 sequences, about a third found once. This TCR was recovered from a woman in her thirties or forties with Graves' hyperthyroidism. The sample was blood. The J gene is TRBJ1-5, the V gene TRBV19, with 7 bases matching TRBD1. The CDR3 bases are TGTGCCAGTAATTACAGGGGTGGCAATCAGCCCCAGCATTTT. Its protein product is CASNYRGGNQPQHF.